The present T cell receptor beta chain was sequenced within a study of CD4+ T cells in melanoma. The protocol was immunoSEQ multiplex PCR, while the TCRdb copy is restricted to in-frame clones and leaves out a portion. The table records 52,000 or so clones, roughly 69% of them present only once. V was cut by 6 bases and J by 0 bases, with 8 bases left in between. This CDR3 has 13 amino acids. Looked up from germline, CDR1 is SGHNT and CDR2 is YENEEA. What was sequenced was tumor tissue. V gene TRBV11-3 combines with J gene TRBJ2-5; D unclear. The TCR originated in a human donor with melanoma. The chain's CDR3 is CASSKFNQETQYF. CDR3 DNA: TGTGCCAGCAGTAAATTTAACCAAGAGACCCAGTACTTC. Using reference TRBV11-3 and TRBJ2-5 for the parts outside the CDR3, the full variable domain is EAGVVQSPRYKIIEKKQPVAFWCNPISGHNTLYWYLQNLGQGPELLIRYENEEAVDDSQLPKDRFSAERLKGVDSTLKIQPAELGDSAVYLCASSKFNQETQYFGPGTRLLVL.